This T cell receptor beta chain derives from a study of early T cells in non-severe SARS-CoV-2 infection. Whole-study context: The chains were unpaired, and the sequenced material was bulk RNA from unsorted whole blood.

This clonotype was seen only a few times. The CDR3 length is 12 residues. Trimming shortened V by 0 bases and J by 3 bases, and 3 bases separated the two germline ends. In germline, CDR1 is SGHRS, CDR2 YFSETQ. In the library, individual cDNA molecules carried attached unique molecular identifiers. TCRdb fed the 5' RACE reads into MiXCR, producing one record per CDR3 protein. Of some 36,000 distinct CDR3 sequences in the sample, approximately 5.9% were seen once. The chain uses TRBV5-1 and TRBJ2-5, with no clear D. This sequence originates from an adult who was a healthcare worker with PCR-confirmed SARS-CoV-2 infection or an uninfected control (not recorded which). Sequencing was done on a sample of whole blood. The CDR3 bases are TGCGCCAGCAGCTTGGCCAAAGAGACCCAGTACTTC. This encodes CASSLAKETQYF.